A single sample gave rise to the 13 T cell receptor gamma chains below, sequenced in a study of gamma-delta chains in newborns, infants, children. TCRdb repeated clone calling on the reads with CATT. The sample includes several hundred gamma-chain clones, about half seen only once; the top ten take around 50%. Source material: blood. These TCRs come from a child who was a newborn, infant or young child, either healthy, febrile or measles-vaccinated (not recorded which).

The V gene call is TRGV3, and the J gene call is absent. CDR1 VTNTFY and CDR2 YDVSTARD come from the germline V gene (reference sequence). The CDR3 sequence is 12 residues long. CDR3 sequence: CATWDRRNNKLF. CDR3 coding DNA: TGTGCCACCTGGGACAGGCGTAATAACAAACTATTT.

The V and J genes are TRGV2 and TRGJ1 or TRGJ2. In the absence of a J gene in TCRdb, the DNA was matched to germline to assign it here. The CDR3 loop spans 10 amino acids. The germline CDR1 and CDR2 sequences are EGSNGY and YDSYNSKV. CDR3 protein: CTSCYYKKLF. CDR3 bases: TGTACCTCCTGTTATTATAAGAAACTCTTT.

The V gene reported is TRGV9; the J gene is uncalled. The germline V gene has CDR1 GITISATS and CDR2 ISYDGTV (reference sequence). The CDR3 contains 15 residues. CDR3 sequence reads: CALWEREVGQQIKVF. DNA for the CDR3: TGTGCCTTGTGGGAGCGGGAGGTGGGCCAACAAATAAAGGTCTTT.

This clone was detected only a few times. With a far larger clone one base away, a read error is the likely cause. This same CDR3 is encoded by further DNA sequences in the sample. CDR3 in amino acids: CALWEVQELGKKIKVF. The CDR3 bases are TGTGCCCTGTGGGAGGTGCAAGAGTTGGGCAAAAAAATCAAGGTATTT. The chain has TRGV9 and TRGJP. Germline matching of the DNA provided the J gene here, since TCRdb leaves it blank. CDR3 size: 16 residues. Germline-derived CDR1 and CDR2 are GITISATS and ISYDGTV (reference sequence).

As concerns this clone: This may stem from a read error, because a much larger clone lies one nucleotide away. The V gene is uncalled and the J gene is TRGJ1 or TRGJ2. The CDR3 extends over 13 amino acids. DNA for the CDR3: TGTGCCACCTGTGACAGGCATCGGTATAAGAAACTCTTT. Encoded protein: CATCDRHRYKKLF.

By frequency in the sample, this clone is large (0.1 to 1%). Other DNA variants within this sample encode the same CDR3. The chain recombines TRGV9 with TRGJP. The J gene is absent in TCRdb and was assigned here via DNA matching to germline. In germline, CDR1 is GITISATS, CDR2 ISYDGTV (reference sequence). The CDR3 is made up of 19 amino acids. Trimming cost V 1 base and J 2 bases; bases outside gene matches: 8. CDR3: CALWEVAARQELGKKIKVF. CDR3 bases: TGTGCCTTGTGGGAGGTAGCCGCGAGGCAAGAGTTGGGCAAAAAAATCAAGGTATTT.

About this clone itself: A much larger clone sits a single nucleotide away, making a read error possible. This chain links TRGV9 with TRGJP. TCRdb does not report a J gene; here it was assigned by matching the DNA to germline references. Germline V gives CDR1 GITISATS, CDR2 ISYDGTV (reference sequence). The CDR3 loop spans 17 amino acids. V trimming: 2 bases; J trimming: 5 bases; junction bases outside the gene matches: 6. CDR3 sequence (DNA): TGTGCCTTGTGGGAGGCGACTAAAGAGTTGGGCAAAAAAATCAAGGTATTT. This encodes CALWEATKELGKKIKVF.

By share of the sample, this clone is large. This chain connects TRGV8 to TRGJ1 or TRGJ2. The J gene was missing in TCRdb and was found by matching the end of the DNA to germline. The length of the CDR3 is 17 residues. Trimming cost V 2 bases and J 0 bases; bases outside gene matches: 13. CDR1 is VENAVY, CDR2 YDSYNSRV, per germline. CDR3 amino acids: CATWDTRPLANYYKKLF. DNA for the CDR3: TGTGCCACCTGGGATACTAGGCCCCTGGCGAATTATTATAAGAAACTCTTT.

Regarding this clone: This may come from a read error, since a much larger clone is one base off. The chain employs TRGV4 and TRGJ1 or TRGJ2. As TCRdb names no J gene, one was assigned here on the basis of a DNA match to germline. The CDR3 is 11 amino acids. With V trimmed by 3 bases and J by 4 bases, 0 bases remained unmatched. The V gene's germline CDR1 is EGSTGY and CDR2 YDSYTSSV. CDR3 DNA: TGTGCCACCTGGGATTATTATAAGAAACTCTTT. Its translation is CATWDYYKKLF.

Turning to this clone: This may arise from a read error, as a much more abundant clone is one base away. Other DNA sequences from this sample encode an identical CDR3 as well. No call exists for the J gene, whereas the V gene is TRGV4. The CDR3 is 12 residues long. From germline, CDR1 is EGSTGY and CDR2 YDSYTSSV. The CDR3 loop is CATWDYYYKKLF. DNA for the CDR3: TGTGCCACCTGGGATTATTATTATAAGAAACTATTT.

As concerns this clone: This sequence may be a read error, since a much larger clone differs from it by one base. This chain joins TRGV9 and TRGJ1 or TRGJ2. In the absence of a J gene in TCRdb, the DNA was matched to germline to assign it here. CDR1 is GITISATS and CDR2 is ISYDGTV in the germline V gene (reference sequence). The CDR3 has 14 amino acids. In DNA, the CDR3 is TGTGCCTTGTGGGAGCCAAGGCCTTATCATAAGAAACTCTTT. It specifies CALWEPRPYHKKLF.

This clone was counted between two and nine times. A read error likely explains why the TCRdb protein, taken from a much larger clone, differs from this DNA's translation at residue 3; the protein shown is translated from the DNA. The gene calls are TRGV9 and TRGJP. TCRdb gives no J gene; it was assigned here by matching the DNA to germline. The germline gives CDR1 GITISATS, CDR2 ISYDGTV (reference sequence). The CDR3 is made up of 15 amino acids. CDR3 in DNA: TGTGCCTCGTGGGAGCAAGAGTTGGGCAAAAAAATCAAGGTATTT. It codes for CASWEQELGKKIKVF.

The count of this clone is one. The gene calls are TRGV9 and TRGJP. TCRdb lists no J gene, so it was determined here by aligning the DNA to germline. CDR1 GITISATS and CDR2 ISYDGTV come from the germline V gene (reference sequence). The CDR3 is 17 amino acids. J gave up 4 bases and V 0 bases, and 3 bases lay outside the gene matches. In DNA, the CDR3 is TGTGCCTTGTGGGAGGTGGTACAAGAGTTGGGCAAAAAAATCAAGGTATTT. Its translation: CALWEVVQELGKKIKVF.